This T cell receptor (beta chain) was found in a study of T cells after yellow fever vaccination. In the study overall: Low-cell-number fractions underwent preparation using SMART-Seq v4 Ultra Low Input.

From the 5' RACE reads, TCRdb called clonotypes with MiXCR, one entry per CDR3 protein. The sample lists around 120,000 distinct CDR3 sequences, approximately 16% occurring once. The study's findings and limits: Clones that expanded after primary vaccination mostly reappeared after the booster (roughly 96% CD4, approximately 89% CD8).

With regard to this clonotype: Antigen unknown.

Germline CDR1 SGDLS, CDR2 YYNGEE. This CDR3 has 15 residues. V dropped 2 bases and J dropped 1 base, with 12 bases sitting between them. The J gene is TRBJ2-5, the V gene TRBV9; D may correspond to TRBD1 or TRBD2 (5 bases each). This TCR came from a man aged 18 to 30 who received the YFV17D yellow fever vaccine. The starting material was CD8+ T cells sorted from PBMCs, obtained 5 days after the yellow fever booster vaccination. The CDR3 DNA reads TGTGCCAGCAGCGTGAATGGGGACCCCCAAGAGACCCAGTACTTC. Amino acid sequence: CASSVNGDPQETQYF.